The sample holds a few counts of the clone carrying this TCR beta chain. Its antigen remains unknown. In the same sample, other DNA sequences code for this CDR3. The CDR3 has 13 residues. Trimming removed 1 base at V and 0 bases at J, with 3 bases between. Per germline, CDR1 LNHDA and CDR2 SQIVND (reference sequence). Method: immunoSEQ multiplex PCR; TCRdb's copy keeps in-frame clones and lacks some. The sample has 95,000 to 100,000 clones, roughly 84% seen once; the top ten hold 16%. This specimen comes from a study of T cell responses to AZD1222 COVID-19 vaccine. On the study more broadly: Second doses were pooled across both intervals (about 4 or about 12 weeks). Findings and limits, study-wide: Regions left unmutated in variants are reportedly the target of nearly half of spike-specific TCRs. Vaccination with two AZD1222 doses was followed by a rise in Spike-specific TCR breadth and depth. Regions 160-218 and 743-854 held dominance among vaccine-associated CD4 TCRs, which spanned spike.

The receptor was derived from an adult in good health. The rearrangement links TRBV19 to TRBJ1-1; D is ambiguous. The sequences come from peripheral blood, collected on day 0 of AZD1222 vaccination. The CDR3 bases are TGTGCCAGTAGTATAGGAGTGAACACTGAAGCTTTCTTT. This encodes CASSIGVNTEAFF.